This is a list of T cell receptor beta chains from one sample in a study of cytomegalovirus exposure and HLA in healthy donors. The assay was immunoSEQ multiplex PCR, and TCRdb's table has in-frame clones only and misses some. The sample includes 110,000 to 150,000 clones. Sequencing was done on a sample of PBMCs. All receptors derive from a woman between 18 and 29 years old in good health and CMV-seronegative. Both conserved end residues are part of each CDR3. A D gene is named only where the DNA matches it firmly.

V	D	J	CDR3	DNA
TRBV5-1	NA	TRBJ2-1	CASSFDSTQFF	TGCGCCAGCAGCTTTGATAGCACGCAGTTCTTC
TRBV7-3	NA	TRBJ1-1	CASSYTENTEAFF	TGTGCCAGCAGCTATACAGAGAACACTGAAGCTTTCTTT
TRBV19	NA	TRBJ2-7	CASSITGFGEQYF	TGTGCCAGTAGTATCACAGGGTTTGGCGAGCAGTACTTC
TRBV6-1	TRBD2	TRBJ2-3	CASSETSGSGTDTQYF	TGTGCCAGCAGTGAAACTAGCGGGAGTGGCACAGATACGCAGTATTTT
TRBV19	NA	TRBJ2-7	CASSSQGGGNEQYF	TGTGCCAGTAGTTCCCAAGGGGGGGGGAACGAGCAGTACTTC
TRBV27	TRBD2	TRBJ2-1	CASSLAGGPNEQFF	TGTGCCAGCAGTTTGGCGGGAGGGCCCAATGAGCAGTTCTTC
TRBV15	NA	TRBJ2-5	CATRSSASWTQYF	TGTGCCACCCGCTCTAGCGCTAGTTGGACCCAGTACTTC
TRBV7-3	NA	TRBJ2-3	CASSDSSPTDTQYF	TGTGCCAGCAGCGATAGTTCTCCCACAGATACGCAGTATTTT
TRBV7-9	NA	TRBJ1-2	CASSINREGYTF	TGTGCCAGCAGCATAAACAGAGAGGGCTACACCTTC
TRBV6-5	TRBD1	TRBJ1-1	CASISDRKEAFF	TGTGCCAGCATCTCGGACAGGAAAGAAGCTTTCTTT
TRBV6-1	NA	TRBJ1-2	CASSDTGYGYTF	TGTGCCAGCAGTGATACAGGCTATGGCTACACCTTC
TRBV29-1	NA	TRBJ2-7	CSVEWPRRPYEQYF	TGCAGCGTTGAATGGCCTAGGAGGCCCTACGAGCAGTACTTC
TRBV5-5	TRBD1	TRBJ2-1	CASRQDRGEWNEQFF	TGTGCCAGCAGACAAGACAGGGGTGAATGGAATGAGCAGTTCTTC
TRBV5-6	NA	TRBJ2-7	CASSFALTGMGEQYF	TGTGCCAGCAGCTTCGCCCTAACGGGGATGGGCGAGCAGTACTTC
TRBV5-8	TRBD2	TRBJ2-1	CASSLDLLAGGYNEQFF	TGTGCCAGCAGCTTGGACCTACTAGCGGGAGGGTACAATGAGCAGTTCTTC
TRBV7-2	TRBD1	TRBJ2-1	CASSLAGQGKQSKFF	TGTGCCAGCAGCTTAGCGGGACAGGGGAAACAATCGAAGTTCTTC
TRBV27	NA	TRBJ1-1	CASSLEAARSGTEAFF	TGTGCCAGCAGTTTAGAGGCCGCCCGTAGTGGCACTGAAGCTTTCTTT
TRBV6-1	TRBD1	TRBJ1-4	CASRADRGNEKLFF	TGTGCCAGCAGAGCGGACAGGGGGAATGAAAAACTGTTTTTT
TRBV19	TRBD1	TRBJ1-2	CASRTWGTDNYGYTF	TGTGCCAGTAGGACTTGGGGGACAGATAACTATGGCTACACCTTC
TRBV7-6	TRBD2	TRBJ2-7	CASSLASVPGLADSYEQYF	TGTGCCAGCAGCTTAGCTTCGGTCCCGGGACTAGCGGATTCCTACGAGCAGTACTTC
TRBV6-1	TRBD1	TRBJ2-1	CAIGDRDVNEQFF	TGTGCCATAGGAGACAGGGATGTTAATGAGCAGTTCTTC
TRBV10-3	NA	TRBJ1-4	CAIRDINEKLFF	TGTGCCATCCGGGACATTAATGAAAAACTGTTTTTT
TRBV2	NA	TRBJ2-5	CASRDGAKTQYF	TGTGCCAGCAGGGATGGGGCGAAGACCCAGTACTTC
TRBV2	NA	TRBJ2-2	CASTRSAGGAVTGELFF	TGTGCCAGCACCCGAAGCGCTGGGGGCGCGGTCACCGGGGAGCTGTTTTTT
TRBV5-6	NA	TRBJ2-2	CASSLEGGHTGELFF	TGTGCCAGCAGCTTGGAGGGAGGCCACACCGGGGAGCTGTTTTTT
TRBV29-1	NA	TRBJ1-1	CSVEQKGLEPLNTEAFF	TGCAGCGTTGAACAGAAGGGGCTAGAACCTTTGAACACTGAAGCTTTCTTT
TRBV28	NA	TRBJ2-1	CAISPSSRGEQFF	TGTGCCATCAGCCCTAGCTCTCGGGGTGAGCAGTTCTTC
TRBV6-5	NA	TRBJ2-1	CASSSMPQPGTFGVVF	TGTGCCAGCAGTTCTATGCCCCAACCGGGGACATTCGGTGTGGTCTTC